Listed here is a single T cell receptor (beta chain). The sample originates from a study of T cell changes during pregnancy in multiple sclerosis. Measured with immunoSEQ multiplex PCR; TCRdb has only the in-frame clones, and not every one. This table has around 85,000 clones, roughly nine tenths appearing once. The germline V gene has CDR1 SGDLS and CDR2 YYNGEE. The CDR3 is 16 amino acids. The V and J genes are TRBV9 and TRBJ2-5; TRBD1 matches at 7 bases. Judging by the DNA end, TRBJ2-7 fits better; the J call may be wrong. Sequences were derived from PBMCs, sampled in the first trimester of pregnancy. This TCR came from a female donor in good health, serving as a control in a pregnancy study. Some clones in this sample may be carry-over from other donors' samples. The CDR3, as DNA: TGTGCCAGCAGCGTAGAGGGGACAGCTCTTTCCTACGAGCAGTACTTC. This translates into CASSVEGTALSYEQYF.